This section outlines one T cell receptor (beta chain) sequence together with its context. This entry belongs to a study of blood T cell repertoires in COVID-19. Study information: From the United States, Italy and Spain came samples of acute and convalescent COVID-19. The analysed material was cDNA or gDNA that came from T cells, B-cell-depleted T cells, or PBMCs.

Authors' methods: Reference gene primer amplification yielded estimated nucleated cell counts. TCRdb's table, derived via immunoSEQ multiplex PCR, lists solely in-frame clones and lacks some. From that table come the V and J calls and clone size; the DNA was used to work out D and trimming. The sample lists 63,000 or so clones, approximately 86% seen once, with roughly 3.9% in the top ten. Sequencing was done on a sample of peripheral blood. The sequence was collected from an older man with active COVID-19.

The CDR3 DNA reads as TGTGCCAGTAGGCCGCGGGGCCACGACTACGAGCAGTACTTC. Protein product: CASRPRGHDYEQYF. This chain connects TRBV19 to TRBJ2-7; tentative D call: TRBD2 (6 bases). The CDR3 totals 14 residues. The germline CDR1 and CDR2 sequences are LNHDA and SQIVND (reference sequence). V was trimmed by 6 bases and J by 3 bases, leaving 15 bases between them. The full variable domain, completed using reference TRBV19 and TRBJ2-7, is DGGITQSPKYLFRKEGQNVTLSCEQNLNHDAMYWYRQDPGQGLRLIYYSQIVNDFQKGDIAEGYSVSREKKESFPLTVTSAQKNPTAFYLCASRPRGHDYEQYFGPGTRLTVT.